The rows below give T cell receptor beta chains drawn from one sample of a study of T-cell reconstitution after alpha-beta-depleted transplantation in children. TCRdb called the PCR reads again in MiXCR, with one record for every CDR3 protein. There are around 800,000 distinct CDR3 sequences in the sample; 15% to 20% occur only once, and around 4.5% lies in the top ten. Source: PBMCs, mostly from graft donor cells, taken 360 days after TCRalphabeta/CD19-depleted stem cell transplant. These receptors were collected from a male patient between 10 and 17 years old who had a stem cell transplant for acute lymphoblastic leukemia, so the T cells may come from the graft donor. CDR3s include the opening cysteine and the closing phenylalanine or tryptophan. Fields, in order: clone size, CDR3 length, J gene, V gene, CDR3 protein. Only some rows state a clone size, as once, few, many or a class for expanded clones.

.	13	TRBJ1-1	TRBV7-9	CASRAGGDTEAFF
.	13	TRBJ1-1	TRBV5-1	CASSDGQGAWGFF
.	13	TRBJ1-5	TRBV29-1	CSVGPGPNQPQHF
many	15	TRBJ2-1	TRBV20-1	CSALRLSHSYNEQFF
many	14	TRBJ1-4	TRBV5-1	CASSYRGRDEKLFF
.	16	TRBJ2-2	TRBV7-9	CASSSTRDLATGELFF
many	13	TRBJ1-1	TRBV12-3/TRBV12-4	CASSFVRGTEAFF
few	13	TRBJ2-7	TRBV20-1	CSVRAPGYYEQYF
once	13	TRBJ2-5	TRBV12-3/TRBV12-4	CASLGQGVETQYF
.	16	TRBJ1-6	TRBV4-2	CASSQDIGREMSPLHF
few	12	TRBJ2-1	TRBV3-1	CASSHIRDEQFF